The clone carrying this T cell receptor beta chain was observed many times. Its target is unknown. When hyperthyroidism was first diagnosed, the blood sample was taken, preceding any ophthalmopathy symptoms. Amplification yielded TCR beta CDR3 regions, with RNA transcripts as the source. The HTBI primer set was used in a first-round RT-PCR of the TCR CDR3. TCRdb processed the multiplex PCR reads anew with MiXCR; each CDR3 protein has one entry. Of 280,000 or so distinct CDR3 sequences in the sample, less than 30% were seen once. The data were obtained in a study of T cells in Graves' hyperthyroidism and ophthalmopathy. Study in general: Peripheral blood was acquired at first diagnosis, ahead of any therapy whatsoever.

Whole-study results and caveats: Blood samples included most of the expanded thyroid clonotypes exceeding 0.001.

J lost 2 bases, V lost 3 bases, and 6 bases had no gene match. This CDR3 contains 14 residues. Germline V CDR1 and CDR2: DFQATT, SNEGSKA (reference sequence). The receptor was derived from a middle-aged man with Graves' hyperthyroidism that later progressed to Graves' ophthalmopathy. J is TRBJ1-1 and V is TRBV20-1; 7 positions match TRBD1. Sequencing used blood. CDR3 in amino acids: CSARLQGFNTEAFF. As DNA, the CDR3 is TGCAGTGCTAGGCTACAGGGGTTTAACACTGAAGCTTTCTTT.